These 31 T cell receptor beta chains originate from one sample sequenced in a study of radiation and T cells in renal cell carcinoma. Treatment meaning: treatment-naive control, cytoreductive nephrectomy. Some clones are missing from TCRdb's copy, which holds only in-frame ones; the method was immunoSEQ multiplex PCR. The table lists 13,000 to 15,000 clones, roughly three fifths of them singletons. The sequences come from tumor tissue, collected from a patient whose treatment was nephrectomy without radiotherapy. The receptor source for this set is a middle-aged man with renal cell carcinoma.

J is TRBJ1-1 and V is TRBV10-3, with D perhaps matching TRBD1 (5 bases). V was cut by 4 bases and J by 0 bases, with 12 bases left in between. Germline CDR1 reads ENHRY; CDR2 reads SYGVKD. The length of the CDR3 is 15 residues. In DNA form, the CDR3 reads TGTGCCATCAGTGGAGGAGGGGTCATGAACACTGAAGCTTTCTTT. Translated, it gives CAISGGGVMNTEAFF.

CDR3 residues: CASSGWRPGELFF. In nucleotides, the CDR3 is TGTGCCAGCAGCGGGTGGAGGCCCGGGGAGCTGTTTTTT. The chain employs TRBV9 and TRBJ2-2, with D perhaps matching TRBD2 (5 bases). The CDR3 covers 13 residues. The germline gives CDR1 SGDLS, CDR2 YYNGEE. V shed 3 bases and J shed 6 bases, with 9 bases lying between them.

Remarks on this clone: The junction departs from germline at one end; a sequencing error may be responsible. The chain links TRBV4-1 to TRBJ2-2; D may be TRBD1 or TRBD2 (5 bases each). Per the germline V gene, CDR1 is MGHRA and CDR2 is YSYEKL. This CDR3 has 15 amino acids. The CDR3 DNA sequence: TGTGCCAGCAGCCAAGGGGATCGGGGTAGCGGGGAGCTGTTTTTT. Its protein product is CASSQGDRGSGELFF.

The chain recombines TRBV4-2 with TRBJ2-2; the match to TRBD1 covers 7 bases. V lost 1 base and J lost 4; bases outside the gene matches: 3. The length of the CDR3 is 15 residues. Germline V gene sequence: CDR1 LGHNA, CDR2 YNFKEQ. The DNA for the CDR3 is TGTGCCAGCAGCCAAGTACAGGGGACCACCGGGGAGCTGTTTTTT. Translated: CASSQVQGTTGELFF.

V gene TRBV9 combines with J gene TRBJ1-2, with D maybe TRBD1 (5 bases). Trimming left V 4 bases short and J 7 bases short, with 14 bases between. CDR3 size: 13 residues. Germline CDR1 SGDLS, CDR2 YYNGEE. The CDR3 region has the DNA TGTGCCAGCAGCCCTAGTGGAGGGGTTGGCTACACCTTC. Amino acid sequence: CASSPSGGVGYTF. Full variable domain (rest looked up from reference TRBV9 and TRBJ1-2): DSGVTQTPKHLITATGQRVTLRCSPRSGDLSVYWYQQSLDQGLQFLIQYYNGEERAKGNILERFSAQQFPDLHSELNLSSLELGDSALYFCASSPSGGVGYTFGSGTRLTVV.

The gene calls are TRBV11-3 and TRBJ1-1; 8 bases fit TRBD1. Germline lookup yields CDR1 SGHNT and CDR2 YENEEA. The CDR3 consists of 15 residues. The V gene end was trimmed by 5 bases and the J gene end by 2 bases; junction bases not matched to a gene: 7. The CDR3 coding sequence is TGTGCCAGCAGCCTTGGACAGGGCGGAAACACTGAAGCTTTCTTT. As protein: CASSLGQGGNTEAFF. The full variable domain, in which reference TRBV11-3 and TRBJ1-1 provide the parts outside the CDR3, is EAGVVQSPRYKIIEKKQPVAFWCNPISGHNTLYWYLQNLGQGPELLIRYENEEAVDDSQLPKDRFSAERLKGVDSTLKIQPAELGDSAVYLCASSLGQGGNTEAFFGQGTRLTVV.

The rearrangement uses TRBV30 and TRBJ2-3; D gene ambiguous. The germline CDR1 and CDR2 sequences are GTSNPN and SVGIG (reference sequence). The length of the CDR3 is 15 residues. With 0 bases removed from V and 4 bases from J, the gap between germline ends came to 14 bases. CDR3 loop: CAWSVQGFRADTQYF. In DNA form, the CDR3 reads TGTGCCTGGAGTGTACAAGGGTTTAGGGCAGATACGCAGTATTTT.

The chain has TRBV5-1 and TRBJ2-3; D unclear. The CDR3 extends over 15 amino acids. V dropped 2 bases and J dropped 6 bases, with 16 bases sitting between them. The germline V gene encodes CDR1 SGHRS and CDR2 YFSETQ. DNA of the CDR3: TGCGCCAGCAGCTTAGGAGCTCGCCCCACGGATACGCAGTATTTT. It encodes CASSLGARPTDTQYF.

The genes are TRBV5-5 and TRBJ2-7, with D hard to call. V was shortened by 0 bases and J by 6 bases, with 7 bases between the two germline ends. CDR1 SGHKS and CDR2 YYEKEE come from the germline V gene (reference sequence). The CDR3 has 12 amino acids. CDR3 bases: TGTGCCAGCAGCTTGGCCCTTGGCGAGCAGTACTTC. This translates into CASSLALGEQYF.

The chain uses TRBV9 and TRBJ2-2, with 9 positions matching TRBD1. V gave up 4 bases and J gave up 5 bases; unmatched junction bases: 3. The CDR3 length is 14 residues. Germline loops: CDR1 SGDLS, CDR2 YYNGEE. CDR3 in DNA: TGTGCCAGCAGCTCGGGACAGGGTACCGGGGAGCTGTTTTTT. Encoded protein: CASSSGQGTGELFF. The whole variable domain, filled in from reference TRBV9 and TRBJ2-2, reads DSGVTQTPKHLITATGQRVTLRCSPRSGDLSVYWYQQSLDQGLQFLIQYYNGEERAKGNILERFSAQQFPDLHSELNLSSLELGDSALYFCASSSGQGTGELFFGEGSRLTVL.

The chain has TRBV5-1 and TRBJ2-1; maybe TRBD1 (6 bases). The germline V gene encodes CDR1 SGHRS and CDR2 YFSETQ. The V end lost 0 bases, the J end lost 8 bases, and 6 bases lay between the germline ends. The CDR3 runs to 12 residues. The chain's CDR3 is CASSLEGDEQFF. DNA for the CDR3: TGCGCCAGCAGCTTGGAGGGGGATGAGCAGTTCTTC.

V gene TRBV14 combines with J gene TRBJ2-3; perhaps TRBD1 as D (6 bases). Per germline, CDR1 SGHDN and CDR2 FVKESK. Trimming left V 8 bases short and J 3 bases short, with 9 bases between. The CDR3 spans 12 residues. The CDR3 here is CASDQGTDTQYF. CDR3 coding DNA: TGTGCCAGCGATCAGGGGACAGATACGCAGTATTTT.

This CDR3 reads CASSFTAHEQYF. The CDR3, as DNA: TGTGCCAGCAGCTTTACGGCACACGAGCAGTACTTC. J is TRBJ2-7 and V is TRBV7-9; no firm D call. CDR3 length: 12 amino acids. Trimming removed 3 bases at V and 5 bases at J, with 8 bases between. CDR1 SEHNR and CDR2 FQNEAQ come from the germline V gene (reference sequence).

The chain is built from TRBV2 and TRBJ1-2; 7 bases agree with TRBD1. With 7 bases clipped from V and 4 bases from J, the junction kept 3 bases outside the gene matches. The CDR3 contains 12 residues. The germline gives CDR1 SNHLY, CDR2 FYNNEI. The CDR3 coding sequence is TGTGCCAGCACGACAGGGAGCTATGGCTACACCTTC. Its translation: CASTTGSYGYTF.

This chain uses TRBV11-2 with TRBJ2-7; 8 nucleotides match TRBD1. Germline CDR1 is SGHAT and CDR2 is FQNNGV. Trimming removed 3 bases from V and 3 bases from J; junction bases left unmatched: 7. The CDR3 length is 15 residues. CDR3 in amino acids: CASSFLEDRVYEQYF. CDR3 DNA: TGTGCCAGCAGCTTTCTGGAGGACAGGGTCTACGAGCAGTACTTC. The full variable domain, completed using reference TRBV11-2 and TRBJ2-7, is EAGVAQSPRYKIIEKRQSVAFWCNPISGHATLYWYQQILGQGPKLLIQFQNNGVVDDSQLPKDRFSAERLKGVDSTLKIQPAKLEDSAVYLCASSFLEDRVYEQYFGPGTRLTVT.

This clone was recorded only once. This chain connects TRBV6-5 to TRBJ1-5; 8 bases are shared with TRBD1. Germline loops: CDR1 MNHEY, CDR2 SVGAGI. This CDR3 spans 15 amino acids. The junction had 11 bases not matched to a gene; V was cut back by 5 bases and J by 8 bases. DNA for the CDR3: TGTGCCAGCAGTAACCGACAGGGGACGTCGGAGCCCCAGCATTTT. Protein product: CASSNRQGTSEPQHF.

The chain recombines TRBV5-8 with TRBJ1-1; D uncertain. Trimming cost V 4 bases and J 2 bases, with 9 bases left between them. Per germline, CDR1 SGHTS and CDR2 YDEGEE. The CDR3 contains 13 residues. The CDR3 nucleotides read TGTGCCAGCAGCCTACAGAGAAACACTGAAGCTTTCTTT. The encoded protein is CASSLQRNTEAFF.

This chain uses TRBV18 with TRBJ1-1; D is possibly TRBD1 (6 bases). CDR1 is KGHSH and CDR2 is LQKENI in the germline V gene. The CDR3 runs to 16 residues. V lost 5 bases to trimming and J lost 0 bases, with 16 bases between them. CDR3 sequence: CASSSVRGVLNTEAFF. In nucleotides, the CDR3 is TGTGCCAGCTCATCCGTCAGGGGAGTTCTGAACACTGAAGCTTTCTTT.

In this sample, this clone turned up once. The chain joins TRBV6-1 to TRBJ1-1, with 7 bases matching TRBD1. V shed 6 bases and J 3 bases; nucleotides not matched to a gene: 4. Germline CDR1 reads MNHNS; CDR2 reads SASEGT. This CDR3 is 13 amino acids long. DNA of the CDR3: TGTGCCAGCAGCTACGGGACAGACACTGAAGCTTTCTTT. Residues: CASSYGTDTEAFF.

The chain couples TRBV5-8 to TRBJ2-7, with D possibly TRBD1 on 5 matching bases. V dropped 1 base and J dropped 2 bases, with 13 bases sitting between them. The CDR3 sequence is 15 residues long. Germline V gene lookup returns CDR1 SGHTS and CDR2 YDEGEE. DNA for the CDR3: TGTGCCAGCAGCTTGTTACAGGTAGTTCCCTACGAGCAGTACTTC. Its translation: CASSLLQVVPYEQYF.

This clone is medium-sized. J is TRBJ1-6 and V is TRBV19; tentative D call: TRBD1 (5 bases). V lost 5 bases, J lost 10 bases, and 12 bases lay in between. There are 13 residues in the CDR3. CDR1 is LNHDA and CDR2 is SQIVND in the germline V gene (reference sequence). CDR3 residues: CASSLGEGSPLHF. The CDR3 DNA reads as TGTGCCAGTAGTCTAGGGGAGGGCTCACCCCTCCACTTT.

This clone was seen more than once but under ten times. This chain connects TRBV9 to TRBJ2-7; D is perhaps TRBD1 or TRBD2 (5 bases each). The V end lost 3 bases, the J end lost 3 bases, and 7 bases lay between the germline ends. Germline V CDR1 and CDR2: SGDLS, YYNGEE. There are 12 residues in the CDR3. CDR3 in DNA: TGTGCCAGCAGCGGGGACGGCTACGAGCAGTACTTC. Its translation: CASSGDGYEQYF.

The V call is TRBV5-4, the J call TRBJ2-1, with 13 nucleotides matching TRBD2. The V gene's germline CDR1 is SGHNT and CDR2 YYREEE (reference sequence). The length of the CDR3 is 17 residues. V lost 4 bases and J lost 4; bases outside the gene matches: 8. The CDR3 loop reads CASSPGLAGTFYNEQFF. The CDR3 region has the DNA TGTGCCAGCAGCCCGGGACTAGCGGGGACGTTTTACAATGAGCAGTTCTTC.

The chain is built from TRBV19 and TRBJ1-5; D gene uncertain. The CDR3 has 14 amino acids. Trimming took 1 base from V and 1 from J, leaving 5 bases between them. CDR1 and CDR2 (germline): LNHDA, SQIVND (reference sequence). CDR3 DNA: TGTGCCAGTAGTATAGGACGGAGCAATCAGCCCCAGCATTTT. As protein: CASSIGRSNQPQHF.

The CDR3 protein is CASREPGGLSEAFF. The CDR3 coding sequence is TGTGCCAGCAGGGAACCAGGGGGCCTGAGTGAAGCTTTCTTT. The genes are TRBV6-1 and TRBJ1-1; TRBD1 matches at 8 bases. J lost 7 bases, V lost 6 bases, and 10 bases had no gene match. This CDR3 has 14 residues. From germline, CDR1 is MNHNS and CDR2 SASEGT.

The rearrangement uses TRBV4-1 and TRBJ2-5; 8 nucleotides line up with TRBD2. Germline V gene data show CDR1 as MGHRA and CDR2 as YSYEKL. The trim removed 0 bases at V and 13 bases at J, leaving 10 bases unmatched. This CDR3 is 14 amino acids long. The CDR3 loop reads CASSQDLGQRGPYF. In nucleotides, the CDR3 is TGCGCCAGCAGCCAAGATCTCGGGCAGCGGGGGCCGTACTTC.

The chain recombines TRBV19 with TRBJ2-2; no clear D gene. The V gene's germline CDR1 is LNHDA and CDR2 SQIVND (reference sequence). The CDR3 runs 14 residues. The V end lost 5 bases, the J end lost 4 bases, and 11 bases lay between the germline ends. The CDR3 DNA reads TGTGCCAGTAGTTGGGCTATGATCACCGGGGAGCTGTTTTTT. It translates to CASSWAMITGELFF.

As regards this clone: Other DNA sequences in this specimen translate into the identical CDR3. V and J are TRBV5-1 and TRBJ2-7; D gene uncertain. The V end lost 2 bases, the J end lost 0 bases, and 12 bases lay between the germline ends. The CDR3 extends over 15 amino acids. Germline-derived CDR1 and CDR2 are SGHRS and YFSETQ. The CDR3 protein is CASSFGSGSSYEQYF. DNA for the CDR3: TGCGCCAGCAGCTTCGGTTCAGGTAGCTCCTACGAGCAGTACTTC.

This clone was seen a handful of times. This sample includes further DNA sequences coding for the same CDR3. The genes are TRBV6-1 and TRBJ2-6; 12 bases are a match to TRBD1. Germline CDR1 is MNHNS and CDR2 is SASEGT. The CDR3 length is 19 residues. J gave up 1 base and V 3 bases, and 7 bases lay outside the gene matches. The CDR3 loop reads CASSDPRDRGRSGANVLTF. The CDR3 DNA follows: TGTGCCAGCAGTGATCCCCGGGACAGGGGGCGGTCTGGGGCCAACGTCCTGACTTTC.

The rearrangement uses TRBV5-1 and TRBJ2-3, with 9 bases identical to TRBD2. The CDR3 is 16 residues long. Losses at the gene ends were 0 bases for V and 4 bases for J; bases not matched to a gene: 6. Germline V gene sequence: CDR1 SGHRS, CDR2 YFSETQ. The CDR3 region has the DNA TGCGCCAGCAGCTTGGAAGGGCGGGGGGGCCCAGATACGCAGTATTTT. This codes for CASSLEGRGGPDTQYF.

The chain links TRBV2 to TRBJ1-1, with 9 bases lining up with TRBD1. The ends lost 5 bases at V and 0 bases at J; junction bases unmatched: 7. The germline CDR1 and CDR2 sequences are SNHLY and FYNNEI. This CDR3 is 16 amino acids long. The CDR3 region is CASSSGQGHMNTEAFF. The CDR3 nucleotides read TGTGCCAGCAGTTCGGGACAGGGACACATGAACACTGAAGCTTTCTTT.